A single sample is the source of the 6 T cell receptor beta chains below, sequenced in a study of graft-versus-host responses after intestinal transplantation. Antigens for these TCRs are unknown. Data came from immunoSEQ multiplex PCR; TCRdb stores just in-frame clones and leaves some out. The table has about 93,000 clones, approximately 92% seen once; the top ten hold roughly 0.5%. Here the sequenced sample was unstimulated CD8+ T cells sorted from spleen or lymph node cells, taken before intestinal transplant. The receptors come from a human donor who received an intestinal transplant.

This chain connects TRBV27 to TRBJ2-7, with D uncertain. Germline CDR1 MNHEY, CDR2 SMNVEV (reference sequence). The CDR3 covers 13 residues. With 5 bases removed from V and 3 bases from J, the gap between germline ends came to 11 bases. CDR3 residues: CASSPRVGYEQYF. The CDR3 nucleotides are TGTGCCAGCAGTCCTCGGGTGGGCTACGAGCAGTACTTC.

The chain joins TRBV5-8 to TRBJ1-5; D perhaps matches TRBD1 (5 bases). The V end lost 4 bases, the J end lost 8 bases, and 13 bases lay between the germline ends. Germline V CDR1 and CDR2: SGHTS, YDEGEE. The CDR3 length is 13 residues. The CDR3 nucleotides are TGTGCCAGCAGCAAGACAGACTTAAAGCCCCAGCATTTT. This encodes CASSKTDLKPQHF. Full variable domain (remainder filled in from reference TRBV5-8 and TRBJ1-5): EAGVTQSPTHLIKTRGQQATLRCSPISGHTSVYWYQQALGLGLQFLLWYDEGEERNRGNFPPRFSGRQFPNYSSELNVNALELEDSALYLCASSKTDLKPQHFGDGTRLSIL.

V gene TRBV21-1 combines with J gene TRBJ2-3; TRBD1, as called in the table, went unchecked against the DNA. TRBV21-1 is tagged as a pseudogene. The CDR3 totals 17 residues. CDR3 DNA sequence: TGTGCCAGCAGCTCCCGAGGAAAGGGGGCAGGTACAGATACGCAGTATTTT. As protein: CASSSRGKGAGTDTQYF.

This chain uses TRBV11-2 with TRBJ2-7; 7 positions agree with TRBD1. Germline V gene data show CDR1 as SGHAT and CDR2 as FQNNGV. There are 15 residues in the CDR3. V was clipped by 0 bases and J by 3 bases; unmatched bases: 5. This chain's CDR3 is CASSLEATGFYEQYF. The CDR3 coding sequence is TGTGCCAGCAGCTTAGAGGCGACAGGGTTCTACGAGCAGTACTTC. Full variable domain (remainder filled in from reference TRBV11-2 and TRBJ2-7): EAGVAQSPRYKIIEKRQSVAFWCNPISGHATLYWYQQILGQGPKLLIQFQNNGVVDDSQLPKDRFSAERLKGVDSTLKIQPAKLEDSAVYLCASSLEATGFYEQYFGPGTRLTVT.

This chain uses TRBV11-2 with TRBJ2-5; 9 positions match TRBD2. Trimming took 2 bases from V and 4 from J; bases not matched to a gene: 5. The CDR3 runs to 15 residues. The germline gives CDR1 SGHAT, CDR2 FQNNGV. The CDR3 DNA is TGTGCCAGCAGCTTAATGGCACTAGCGGGAGAGACCCAGTACTTC. This translates into CASSLMALAGETQYF.

This chain joins TRBV6-6 and TRBJ2-7; D unresolved. This CDR3 is 14 amino acids long. Germline-derived CDR1 and CDR2 are MNHNY and SVGAGI (reference sequence). Trimming took 2 bases from V and 4 from J, leaving 12 bases between them. The CDR3 DNA follows: TGTGCCAGCAGTTACGTTGCGGAACCTTACGAGCAGTACTTC. It specifies CASSYVAEPYEQYF.